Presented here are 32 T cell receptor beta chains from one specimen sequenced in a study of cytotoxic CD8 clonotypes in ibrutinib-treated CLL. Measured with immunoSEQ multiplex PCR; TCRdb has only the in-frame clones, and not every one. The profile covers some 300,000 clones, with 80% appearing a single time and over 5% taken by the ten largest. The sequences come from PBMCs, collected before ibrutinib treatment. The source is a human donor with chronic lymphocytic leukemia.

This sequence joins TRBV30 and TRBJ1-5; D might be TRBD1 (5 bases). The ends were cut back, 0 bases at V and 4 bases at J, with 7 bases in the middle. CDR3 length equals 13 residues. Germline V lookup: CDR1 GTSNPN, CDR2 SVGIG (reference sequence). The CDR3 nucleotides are TGTGCCTGGAGTGTAAACAGGAATCAGCCCCAGCATTTT. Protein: CAWSVNRNQPQHF.

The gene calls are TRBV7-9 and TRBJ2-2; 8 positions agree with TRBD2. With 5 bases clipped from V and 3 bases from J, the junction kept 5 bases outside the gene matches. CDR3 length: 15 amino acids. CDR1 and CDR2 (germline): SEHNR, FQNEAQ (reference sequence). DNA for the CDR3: TGTGCCAGCAGCCAGCCGGGAGGGGACACCGGGGAGCTGTTTTTT. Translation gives CASSQPGGDTGELFF.

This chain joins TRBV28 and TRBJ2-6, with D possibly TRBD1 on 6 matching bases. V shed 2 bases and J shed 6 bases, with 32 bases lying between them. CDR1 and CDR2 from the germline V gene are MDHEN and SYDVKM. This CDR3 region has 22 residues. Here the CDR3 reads CASSLTRQVTLPNDGVANVLTF. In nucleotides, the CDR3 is TGTGCCAGCAGTTTAACGAGACAGGTAACTCTACCCAACGATGGGGTGGCCAACGTCCTGACTTTC.

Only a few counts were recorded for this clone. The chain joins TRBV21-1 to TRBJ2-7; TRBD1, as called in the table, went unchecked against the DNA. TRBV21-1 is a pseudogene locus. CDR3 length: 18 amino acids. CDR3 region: CASSKKKSWDTDAYEQYF. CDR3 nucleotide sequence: TGTGCCAGCAGCAAAAAAAAGTCCTGGGACACGGATGCCTACGAGCAGTACTTC.

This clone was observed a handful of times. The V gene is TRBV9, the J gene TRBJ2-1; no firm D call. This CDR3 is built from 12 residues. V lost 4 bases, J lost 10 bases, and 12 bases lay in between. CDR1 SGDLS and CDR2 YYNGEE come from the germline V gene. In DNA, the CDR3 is TGTGCCAGCAGCACCCCCCCTCGGGAGCAGTTCTTC. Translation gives CASSTPPREQFF.

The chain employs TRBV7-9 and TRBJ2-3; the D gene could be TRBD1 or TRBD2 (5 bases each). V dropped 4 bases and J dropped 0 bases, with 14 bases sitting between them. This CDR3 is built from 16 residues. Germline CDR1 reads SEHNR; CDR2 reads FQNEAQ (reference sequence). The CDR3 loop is CASSSLGAASTDTQYF. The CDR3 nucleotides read TGTGCCAGCAGCTCCCTCGGGGCAGCTAGCACAGATACGCAGTATTTT.

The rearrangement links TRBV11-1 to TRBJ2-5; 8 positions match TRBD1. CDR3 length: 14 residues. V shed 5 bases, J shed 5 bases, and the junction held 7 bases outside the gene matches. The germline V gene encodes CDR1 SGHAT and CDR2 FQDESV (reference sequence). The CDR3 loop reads CASSPDRGMETQYF. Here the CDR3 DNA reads TGTGCCAGCAGCCCAGACAGGGGTATGGAGACCCAGTACTTC.

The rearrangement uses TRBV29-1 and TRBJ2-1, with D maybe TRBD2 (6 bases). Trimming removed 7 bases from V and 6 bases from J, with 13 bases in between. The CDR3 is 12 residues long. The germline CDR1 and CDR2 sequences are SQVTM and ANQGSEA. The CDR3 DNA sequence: TGCAGCGCCCTAGTGGGGGGCAATGAGCAGTTCTTC. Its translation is CSALVGGNEQFF.

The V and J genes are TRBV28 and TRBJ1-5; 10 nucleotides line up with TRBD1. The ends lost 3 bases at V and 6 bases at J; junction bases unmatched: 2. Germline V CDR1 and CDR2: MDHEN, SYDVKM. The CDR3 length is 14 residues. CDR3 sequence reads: CASSLGQGIQPQHF. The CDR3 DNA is TGTGCCAGCAGTTTGGGACAGGGGATTCAGCCCCAGCATTTT. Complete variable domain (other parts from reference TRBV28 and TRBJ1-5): DVKVTQSSRYLVKRTGEKVFLECVQDMDHENMFWYRQDPGLGLRLIYFSYDVKMKEKGDIPEGYSVSREKKERFSLILESASTNQTSMYLCASSLGQGIQPQHFGDGTRLSIL.

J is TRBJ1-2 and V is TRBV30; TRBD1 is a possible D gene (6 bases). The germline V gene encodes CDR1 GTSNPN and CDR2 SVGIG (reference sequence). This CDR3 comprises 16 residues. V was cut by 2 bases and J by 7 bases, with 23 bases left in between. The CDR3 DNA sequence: TGTGCCTGGAGTTTCCCGGGGGGGGCCCCGACAGTTGGCTACACCTTC. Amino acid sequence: CAWSFPGGAPTVGYTF.

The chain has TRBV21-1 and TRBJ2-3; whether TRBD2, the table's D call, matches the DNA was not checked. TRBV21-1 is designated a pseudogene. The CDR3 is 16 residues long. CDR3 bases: TGTGCCACTTCGGGACTAGCGGGAGATAGGGCAGATACGCAGTATTTT. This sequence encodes CATSGLAGDRADTQYF.

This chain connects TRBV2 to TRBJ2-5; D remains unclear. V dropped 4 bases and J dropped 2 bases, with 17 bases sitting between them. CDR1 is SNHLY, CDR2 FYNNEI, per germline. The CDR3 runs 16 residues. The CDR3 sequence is CASSALELNIQETQYF. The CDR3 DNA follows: TGTGCCAGCAGTGCGTTGGAACTAAACATTCAAGAGACCCAGTACTTC.

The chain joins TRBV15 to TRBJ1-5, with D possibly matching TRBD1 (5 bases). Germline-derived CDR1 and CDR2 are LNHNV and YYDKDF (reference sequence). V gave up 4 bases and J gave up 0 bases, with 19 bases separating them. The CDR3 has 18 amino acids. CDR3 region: CATSTTGRVGDSNQPQHF. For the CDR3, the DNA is TGTGCCACCAGCACCACGGGCAGGGTAGGAGATAGCAATCAGCCCCAGCATTTT.

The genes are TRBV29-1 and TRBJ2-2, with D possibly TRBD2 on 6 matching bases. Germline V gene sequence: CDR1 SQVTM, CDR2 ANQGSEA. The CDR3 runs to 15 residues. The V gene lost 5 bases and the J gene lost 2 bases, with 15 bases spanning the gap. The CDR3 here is CSVPLRGSNTGELFF. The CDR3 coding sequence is TGCAGCGTTCCGCTACGGGGGAGTAACACCGGGGAGCTGTTTTTT.

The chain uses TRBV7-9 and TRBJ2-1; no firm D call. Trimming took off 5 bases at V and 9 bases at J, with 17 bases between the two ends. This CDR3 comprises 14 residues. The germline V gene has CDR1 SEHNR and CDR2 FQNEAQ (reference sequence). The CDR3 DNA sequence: TGTGCCAGCAGCCGAGGTTGGCAAGTGGGTGAGCAGTTCTTC. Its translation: CASSRGWQVGEQFF.

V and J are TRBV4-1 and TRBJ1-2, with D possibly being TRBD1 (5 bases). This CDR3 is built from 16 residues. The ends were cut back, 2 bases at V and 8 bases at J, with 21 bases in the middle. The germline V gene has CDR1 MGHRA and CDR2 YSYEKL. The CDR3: CASSQSAVRGPQGYTF. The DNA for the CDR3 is TGCGCCAGCAGCCAATCTGCTGTGCGGGGACCTCAAGGCTACACCTTC.

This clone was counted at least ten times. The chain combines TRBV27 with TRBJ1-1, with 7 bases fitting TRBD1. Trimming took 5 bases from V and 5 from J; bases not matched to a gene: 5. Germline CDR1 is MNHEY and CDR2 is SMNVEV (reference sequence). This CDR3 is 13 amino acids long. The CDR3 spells CASSRGQKTEAFF. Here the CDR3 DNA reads TGTGCCAGCAGTCGGGGACAGAAAACTGAAGCTTTCTTT.

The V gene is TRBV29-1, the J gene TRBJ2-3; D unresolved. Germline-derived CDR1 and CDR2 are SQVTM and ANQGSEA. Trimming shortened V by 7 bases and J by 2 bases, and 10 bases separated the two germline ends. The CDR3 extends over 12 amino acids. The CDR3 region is CSARTFTDTQYF. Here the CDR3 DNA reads TGCAGCGCCCGGACCTTCACAGATACGCAGTATTTT.

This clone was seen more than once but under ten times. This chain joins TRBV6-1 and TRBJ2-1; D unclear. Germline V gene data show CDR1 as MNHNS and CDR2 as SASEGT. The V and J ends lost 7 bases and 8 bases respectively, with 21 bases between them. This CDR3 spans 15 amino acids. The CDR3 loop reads CASTGQPSLTDEQFF. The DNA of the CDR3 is TGTGCCAGCACGGGTCAACCCTCACTCACGGATGAGCAGTTCTTC.

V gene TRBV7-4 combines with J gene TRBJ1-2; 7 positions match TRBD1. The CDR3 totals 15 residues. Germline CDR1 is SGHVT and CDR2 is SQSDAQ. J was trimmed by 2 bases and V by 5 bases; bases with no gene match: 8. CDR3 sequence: CASSPTGAQNYGYTF. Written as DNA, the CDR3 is TGTGCCAGCAGCCCCACAGGGGCCCAGAACTATGGCTACACCTTC.

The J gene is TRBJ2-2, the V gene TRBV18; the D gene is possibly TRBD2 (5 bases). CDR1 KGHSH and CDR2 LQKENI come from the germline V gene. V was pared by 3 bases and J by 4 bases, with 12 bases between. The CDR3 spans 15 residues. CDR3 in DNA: TGTGCCAGCTCACCGGGCCAACGGGGCACCGGGGAGCTGTTTTTT. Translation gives CASSPGQRGTGELFF.

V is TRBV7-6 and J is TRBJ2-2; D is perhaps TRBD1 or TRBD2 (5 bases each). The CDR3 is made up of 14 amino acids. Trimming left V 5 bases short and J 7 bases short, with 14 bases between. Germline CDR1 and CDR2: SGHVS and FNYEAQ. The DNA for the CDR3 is TGTGCCAGCAGCCAGACCGGGGCGTTCGGGGAGCTGTTTTTT. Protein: CASSQTGAFGELFF.

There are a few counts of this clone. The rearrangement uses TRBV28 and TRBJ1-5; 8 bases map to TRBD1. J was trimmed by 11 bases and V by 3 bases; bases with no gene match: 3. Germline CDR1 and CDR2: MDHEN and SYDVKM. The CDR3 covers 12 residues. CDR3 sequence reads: CASSLDRASQHF. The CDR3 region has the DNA TGTGCCAGCAGTTTGGACAGGGCGTCCCAGCATTTT.

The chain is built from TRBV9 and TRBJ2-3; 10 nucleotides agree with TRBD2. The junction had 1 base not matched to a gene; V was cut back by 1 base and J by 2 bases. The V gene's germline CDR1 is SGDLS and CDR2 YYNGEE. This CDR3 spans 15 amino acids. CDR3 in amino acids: CASSVTSGITDTQYF. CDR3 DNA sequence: TGTGCCAGCAGCGTAACTAGCGGGATCACAGATACGCAGTATTTT.

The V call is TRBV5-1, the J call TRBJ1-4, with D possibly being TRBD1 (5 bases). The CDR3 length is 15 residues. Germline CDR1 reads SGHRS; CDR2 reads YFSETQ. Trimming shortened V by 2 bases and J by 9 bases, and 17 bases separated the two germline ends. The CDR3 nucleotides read TGCGCCAGCAGCTTAGAGGGGACCTCAGCACAAAAACTGTTTTTT. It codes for CASSLEGTSAQKLFF.

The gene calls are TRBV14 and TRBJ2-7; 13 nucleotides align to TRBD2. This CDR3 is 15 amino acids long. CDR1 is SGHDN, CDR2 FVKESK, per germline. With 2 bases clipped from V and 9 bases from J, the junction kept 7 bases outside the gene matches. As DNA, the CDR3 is TGTGCCAGCAGCCAACGCGGACTAGCGGGAGTCGTGCAGTACTTC. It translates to CASSQRGLAGVVQYF. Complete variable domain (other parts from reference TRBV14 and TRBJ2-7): EAGVTQFPSHSVIEKGQTVTLRCDPISGHDNLYWYRRVMGKEIKFLLHFVKESKQDESGMPNNRFLAERTGGTYSTLKVQPAELEDSGVYFCASSQRGLAGVVQYFGPGTRLTVT.

CDR3 DNA sequence: TGTGCCAGCACTCCAGGAAATCAGCCCCAGCATTTT. Translated: CASTPGNQPQHF. The chain is built from TRBV2 and TRBJ1-5; D uncertain. Trimming pared 7 bases from V and 4 bases from J, leaving 8 bases between. This CDR3 spans 12 amino acids. From germline, CDR1 is SNHLY and CDR2 FYNNEI.

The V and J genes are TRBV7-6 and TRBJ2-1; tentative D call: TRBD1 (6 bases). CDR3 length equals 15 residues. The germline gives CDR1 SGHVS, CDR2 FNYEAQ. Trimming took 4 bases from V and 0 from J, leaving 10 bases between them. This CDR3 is CASSSGTSSYNEQFF. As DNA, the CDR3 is TGTGCCAGCAGCTCGGGGACAAGCTCCTACAATGAGCAGTTCTTC.

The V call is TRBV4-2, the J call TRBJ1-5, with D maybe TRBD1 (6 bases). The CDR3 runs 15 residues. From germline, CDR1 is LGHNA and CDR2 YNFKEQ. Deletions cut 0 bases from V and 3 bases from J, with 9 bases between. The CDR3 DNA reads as TGTGCCAGCAGCCAAGATTCAGGGGACAATCAGCCCCAGCATTTT. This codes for CASSQDSGDNQPQHF.

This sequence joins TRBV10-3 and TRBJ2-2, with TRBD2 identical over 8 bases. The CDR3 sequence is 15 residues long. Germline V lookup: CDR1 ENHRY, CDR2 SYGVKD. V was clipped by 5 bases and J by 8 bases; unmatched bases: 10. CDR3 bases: TGTGCCATCAGTCGAGATGGACTAGCTTATGGGGAGCTGTTTTTT. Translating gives CAISRDGLAYGELFF.

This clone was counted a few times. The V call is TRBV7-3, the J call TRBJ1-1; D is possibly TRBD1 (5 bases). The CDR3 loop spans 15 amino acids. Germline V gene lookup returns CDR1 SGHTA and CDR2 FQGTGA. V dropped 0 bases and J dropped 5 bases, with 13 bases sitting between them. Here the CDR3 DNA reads TGTGCCAGCAGCTTAACCGGGACGGGCGGGACTGAAGCTTTCTTT. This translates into CASSLTGTGGTEAFF.

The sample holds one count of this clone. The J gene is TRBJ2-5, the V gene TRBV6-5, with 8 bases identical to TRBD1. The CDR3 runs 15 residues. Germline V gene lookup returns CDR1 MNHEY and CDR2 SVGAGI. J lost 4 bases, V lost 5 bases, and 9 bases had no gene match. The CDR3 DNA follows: TGTGCCAGCAGTAACGGACAGGGCCCTGGAGAGACCCAGTACTTC. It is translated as CASSNGQGPGETQYF.